This T cell receptor beta chain was sequenced in a study of blood T cell repertoires in COVID-19. Study background: COVID-19 samples from acute and convalescent phases originated in the United States, Italy and Spain. In each case, the material was cDNA or gDNA derived from T cells, B-cell-depleted T cells, or PBMCs.

Clinical history as reported by participants underpinned cohort assignment. The count of this clone is one. Under the authors' procedure: From reference gene primer amplification, estimates of nucleated cell counts were derived. Clones were sequenced by immunoSEQ multiplex PCR, and TCRdb holds only the in-frame ones, with some missing. V and J calls and clone size are as listed in that table; D and trimming were resolved from the DNA. The repertoire holds 250,000 to 350,000 clones, with about 87% as singletons. Germline V lookup: CDR1 MGHDK, CDR2 SYGVNS. The V and J ends lost 6 bases and 0 bases, in that order; junction bases with no gene match: 5. CDR3 length: 15 amino acids.

The chain couples TRBV25-1 to TRBJ1-1, with TRBD1 matching 9 bases. The sequence was obtained from a woman aged 18-29 years who had recovered from COVID-19. Sequences were obtained from PBMCs or T cells enriched from blood (not recorded which). CDR3: CASRTDRGVNTEAFF. The CDR3 DNA reads as TGTGCCAGCAGAACTGACAGGGGGGTGAACACTGAAGCTTTCTTT. The variable domain in full, completed from reference TRBV25-1 and TRBJ1-1, reads EADIYQTPRYLVIGTGKKITLECSQTMGHDKMYWYQQDPGMELHLIHYSYGVNSTEKGDLSSESTVSRIRTEHFPLTLESARPSHTSQYLCASRTDRGVNTEAFFGQGTRLTVV.